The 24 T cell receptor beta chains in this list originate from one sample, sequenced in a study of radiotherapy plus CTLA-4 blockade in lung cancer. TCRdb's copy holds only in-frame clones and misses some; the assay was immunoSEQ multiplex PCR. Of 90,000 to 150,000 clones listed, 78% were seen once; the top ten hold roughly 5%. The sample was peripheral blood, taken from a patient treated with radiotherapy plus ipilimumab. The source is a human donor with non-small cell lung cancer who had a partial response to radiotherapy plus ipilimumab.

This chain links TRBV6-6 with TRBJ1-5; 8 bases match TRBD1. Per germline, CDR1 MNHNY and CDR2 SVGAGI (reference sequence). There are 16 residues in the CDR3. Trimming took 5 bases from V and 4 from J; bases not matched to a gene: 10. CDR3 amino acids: CASSISETGVNQPQHF. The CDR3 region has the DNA TGTGCCAGCAGTATTTCCGAGACAGGGGTGAATCAGCCCCAGCATTTT.

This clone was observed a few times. CDR3 DNA sequence: TGTGCCGGGGGAGAGACAGGGCGTGGCTACACCTTC. Translating it yields CAGGETGRGYTF. This chain connects TRBV28 to TRBJ1-2; 7 positions match TRBD1. Germline assignment: CDR1 MDHEN and CDR2 SYDVKM. J was trimmed by 7 bases and V by 11 bases; bases with no gene match: 10. The CDR3 has 12 amino acids.

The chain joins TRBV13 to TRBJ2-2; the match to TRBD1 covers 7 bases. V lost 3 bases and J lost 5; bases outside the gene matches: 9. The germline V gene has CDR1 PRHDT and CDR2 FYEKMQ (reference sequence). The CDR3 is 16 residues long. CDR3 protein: CASSFRGPQGTGELFF. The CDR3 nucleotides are TGTGCCAGCAGCTTTAGGGGGCCCCAAGGGACCGGGGAGCTGTTTTTT.

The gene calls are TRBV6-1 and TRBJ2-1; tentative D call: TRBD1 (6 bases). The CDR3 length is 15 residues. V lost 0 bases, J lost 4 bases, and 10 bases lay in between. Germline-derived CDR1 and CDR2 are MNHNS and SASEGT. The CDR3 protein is CASSEAPGDYNEQFF. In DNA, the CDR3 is TGTGCCAGCAGTGAAGCGCCAGGGGATTACAATGAGCAGTTCTTC.

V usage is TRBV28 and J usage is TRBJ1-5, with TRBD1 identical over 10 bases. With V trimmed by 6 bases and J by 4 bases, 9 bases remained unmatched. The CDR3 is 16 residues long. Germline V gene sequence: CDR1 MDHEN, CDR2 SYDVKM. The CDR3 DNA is TGTGCCAGCAGGGCTTGGACAGGGGGGCAGAATCAGCCCCAGCATTTT. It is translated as CASRAWTGGQNQPQHF.

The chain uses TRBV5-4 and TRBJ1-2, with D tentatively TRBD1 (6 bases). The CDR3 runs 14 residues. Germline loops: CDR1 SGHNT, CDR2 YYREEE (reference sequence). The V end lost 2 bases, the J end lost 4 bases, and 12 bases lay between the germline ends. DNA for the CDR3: TGTGCCAGCAGCTTAGCAGGGGATAGCTATGGCTACACCTTC. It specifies CASSLAGDSYGYTF.

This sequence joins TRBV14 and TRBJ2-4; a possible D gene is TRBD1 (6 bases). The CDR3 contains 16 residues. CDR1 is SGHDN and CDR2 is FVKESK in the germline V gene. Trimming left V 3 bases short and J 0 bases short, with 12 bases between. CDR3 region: CASSQLGGAAKNIQYF. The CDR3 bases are TGTGCCAGCAGCCAGTTAGGGGGAGCAGCCAAAAACATTCAGTACTTC. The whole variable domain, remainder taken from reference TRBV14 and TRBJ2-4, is EAGVTQFPSHSVIEKGQTVTLRCDPISGHDNLYWYRRVMGKEIKFLLHFVKESKQDESGMPNNRFLAERTGGTYSTLKVQPAELEDSGVYFCASSQLGGAAKNIQYFGAGTRLSVL.

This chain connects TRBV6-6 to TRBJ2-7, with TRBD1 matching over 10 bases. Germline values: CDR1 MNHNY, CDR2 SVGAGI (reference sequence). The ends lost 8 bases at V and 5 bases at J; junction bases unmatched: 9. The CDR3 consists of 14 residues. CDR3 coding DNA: TGTGCCAGCCGGGACCCCGGGACAGGGGACGAGCAGTACGTC. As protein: CASRDPGTGDEQYV.

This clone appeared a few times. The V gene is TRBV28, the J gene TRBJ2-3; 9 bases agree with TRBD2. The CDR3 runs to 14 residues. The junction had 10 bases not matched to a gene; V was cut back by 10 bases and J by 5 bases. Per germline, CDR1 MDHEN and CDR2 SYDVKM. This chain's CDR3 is CATKAGGALDTQYF. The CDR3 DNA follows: TGTGCCACCAAAGCGGGAGGCGCCTTAGATACGCAGTATTTT.

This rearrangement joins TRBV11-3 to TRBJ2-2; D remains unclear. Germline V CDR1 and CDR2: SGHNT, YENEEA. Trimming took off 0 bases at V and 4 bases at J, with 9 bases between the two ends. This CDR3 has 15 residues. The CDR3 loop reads CASSLDPLSTGELFF. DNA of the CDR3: TGTGCCAGCAGCTTAGATCCACTCTCCACCGGGGAGCTGTTTTTT.

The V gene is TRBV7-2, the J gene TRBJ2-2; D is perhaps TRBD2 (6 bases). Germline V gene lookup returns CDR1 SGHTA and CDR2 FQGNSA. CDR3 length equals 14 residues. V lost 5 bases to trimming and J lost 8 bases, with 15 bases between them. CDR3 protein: CASSARLDTGELFF. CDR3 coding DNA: TGTGCCAGCAGCGCAAGACTAGATACTGGGGAGCTGTTTTTT.

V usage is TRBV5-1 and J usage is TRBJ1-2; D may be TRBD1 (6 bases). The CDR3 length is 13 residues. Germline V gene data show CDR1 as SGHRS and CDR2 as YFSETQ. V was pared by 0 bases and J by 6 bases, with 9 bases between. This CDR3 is CASSLAGDHGYTF. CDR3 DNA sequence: TGCGCCAGCAGCTTGGCAGGGGATCATGGCTACACCTTC.

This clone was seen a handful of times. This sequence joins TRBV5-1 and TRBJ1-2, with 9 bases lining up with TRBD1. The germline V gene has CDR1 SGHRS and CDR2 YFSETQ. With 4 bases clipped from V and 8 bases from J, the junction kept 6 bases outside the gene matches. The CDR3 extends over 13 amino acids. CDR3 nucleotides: TGCGCCAGCAGCCTTTTAGGACAGGGGGGCTACACCTTC. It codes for CASSLLGQGGYTF.

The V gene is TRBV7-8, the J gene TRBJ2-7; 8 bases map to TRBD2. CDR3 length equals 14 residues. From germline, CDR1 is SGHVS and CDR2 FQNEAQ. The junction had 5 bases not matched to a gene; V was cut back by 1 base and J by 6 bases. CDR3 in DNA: TGTGCCAGCAGCTTAGGGGGACTAGTCGGCGAGCAGTACTTC. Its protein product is CASSLGGLVGEQYF.

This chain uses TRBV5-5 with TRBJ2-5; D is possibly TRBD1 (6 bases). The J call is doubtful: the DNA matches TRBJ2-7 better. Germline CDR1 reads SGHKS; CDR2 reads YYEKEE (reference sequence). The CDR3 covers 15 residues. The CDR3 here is CASSLDSYQEYEQYF. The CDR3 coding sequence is TGTGCCAGCAGCCTGGACAGCTACCAGGAATACGAGCAGTACTTC.

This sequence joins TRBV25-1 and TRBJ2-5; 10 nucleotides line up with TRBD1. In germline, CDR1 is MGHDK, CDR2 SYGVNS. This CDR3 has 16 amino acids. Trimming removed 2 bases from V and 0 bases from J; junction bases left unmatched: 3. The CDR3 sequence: CASSELGTGDQETQYF. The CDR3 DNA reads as TGTGCCAGCAGTGAACTAGGGACAGGGGACCAAGAGACCCAGTACTTC.

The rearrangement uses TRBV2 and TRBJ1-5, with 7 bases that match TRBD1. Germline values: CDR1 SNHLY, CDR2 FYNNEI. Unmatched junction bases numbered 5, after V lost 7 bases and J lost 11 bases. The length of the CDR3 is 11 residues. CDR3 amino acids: CASTQGESQHF. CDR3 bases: TGTGCCAGCACCCAGGGGGAGTCCCAGCATTTT.

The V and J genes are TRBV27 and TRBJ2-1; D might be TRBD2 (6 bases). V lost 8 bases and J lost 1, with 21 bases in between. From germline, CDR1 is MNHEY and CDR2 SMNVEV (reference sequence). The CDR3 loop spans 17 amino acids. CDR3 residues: CASQRLAHSSSYNEQFF. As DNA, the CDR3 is TGTGCCAGCCAGAGGCTAGCGCACAGCAGTTCCTACAATGAGCAGTTCTTC.

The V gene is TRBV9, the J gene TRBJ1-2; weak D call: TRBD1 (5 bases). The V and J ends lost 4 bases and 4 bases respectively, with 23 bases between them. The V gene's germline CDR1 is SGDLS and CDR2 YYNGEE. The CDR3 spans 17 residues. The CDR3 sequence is CASSPRLREDKGYGYTF. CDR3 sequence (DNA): TGTGCCAGCAGCCCCCGGCTGAGGGAGGACAAGGGCTATGGCTACACCTTC.

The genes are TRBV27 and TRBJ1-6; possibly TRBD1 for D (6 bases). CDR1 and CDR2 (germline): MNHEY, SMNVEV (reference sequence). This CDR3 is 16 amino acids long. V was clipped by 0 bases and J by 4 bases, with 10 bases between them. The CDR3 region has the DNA TGTGCCAGCAGTTTATCGGACAGCTTATATAATTCACCCCTCCACTTT. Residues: CASSLSDSLYNSPLHF.

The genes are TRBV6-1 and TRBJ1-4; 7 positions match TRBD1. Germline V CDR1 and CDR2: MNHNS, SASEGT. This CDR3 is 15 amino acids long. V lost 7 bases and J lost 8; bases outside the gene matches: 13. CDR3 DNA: TGTGCCAGCACTTCACGAGGGGGCCTTCAAGAAAAACTGTTTTTT. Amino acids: CASTSRGGLQEKLFF.

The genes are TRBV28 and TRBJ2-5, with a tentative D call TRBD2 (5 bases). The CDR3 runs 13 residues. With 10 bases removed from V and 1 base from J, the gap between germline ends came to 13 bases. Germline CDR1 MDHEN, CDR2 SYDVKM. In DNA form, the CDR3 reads TGTGCCACTGGAGGAGGCTTCCAAGAGACCCAGTACTTC. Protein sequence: CATGGGFQETQYF. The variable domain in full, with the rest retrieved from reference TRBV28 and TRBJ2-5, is DVKVTQSSRYLVKRTGEKVFLECVQDMDHENMFWYRQDPGLGLRLIYFSYDVKMKEKGDIPEGYSVSREKKERFSLILESASTNQTSMYLCATGGGFQETQYFGPGTRLLVL.

CDR3 region: CASSQGGKTGGVNEQFF. In nucleotides, the CDR3 is TGCGCCAGCAGTCAAGGGGGTAAGACAGGGGGCGTGAATGAGCAGTTCTTC. The chain joins TRBV5-1 to TRBJ2-1, with TRBD1 matching 10 bases. Germline CDR1 SGHRS, CDR2 YFSETQ. The V segment lost 5 bases and the J segment 7 bases; nucleotides outside the gene matches: 15. This CDR3 has 17 amino acids.

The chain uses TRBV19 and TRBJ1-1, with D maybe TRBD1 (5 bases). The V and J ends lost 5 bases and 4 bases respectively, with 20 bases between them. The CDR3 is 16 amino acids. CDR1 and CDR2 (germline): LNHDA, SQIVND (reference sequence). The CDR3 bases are TGTGCCAGTAGTTTAACAAGGACACCGCGGGGCACTGAAGCTTTCTTT. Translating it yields CASSLTRTPRGTEAFF.